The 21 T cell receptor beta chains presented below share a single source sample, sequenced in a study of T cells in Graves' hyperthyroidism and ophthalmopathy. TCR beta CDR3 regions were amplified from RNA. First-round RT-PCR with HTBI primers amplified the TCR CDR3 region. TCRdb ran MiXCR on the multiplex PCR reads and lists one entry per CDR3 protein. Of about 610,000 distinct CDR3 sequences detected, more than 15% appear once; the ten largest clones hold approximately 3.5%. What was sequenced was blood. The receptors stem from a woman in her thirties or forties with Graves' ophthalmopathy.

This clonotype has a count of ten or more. The CDR3 DNA is TGTGCCAGCAGCCAACAGGGCACGATCTACGAGCAGTACTTC. Its protein is CASSQQGTIYEQYF. This chain uses TRBV3-1 with TRBJ2-7; maybe TRBD1 (5 bases). The CDR3 is 14 amino acids. Deletions cut 2 bases from V and 3 bases from J, with 11 bases between. Germline CDR1 reads LGHDT; CDR2 reads YNNKEL (reference sequence).

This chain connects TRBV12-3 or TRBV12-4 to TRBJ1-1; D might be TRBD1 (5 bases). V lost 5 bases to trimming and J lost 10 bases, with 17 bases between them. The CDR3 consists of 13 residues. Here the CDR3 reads CASSPRGVIGAFF. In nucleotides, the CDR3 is TGTGCCAGCAGTCCTCGAGGGGTTATTGGAGCTTTCTTT.

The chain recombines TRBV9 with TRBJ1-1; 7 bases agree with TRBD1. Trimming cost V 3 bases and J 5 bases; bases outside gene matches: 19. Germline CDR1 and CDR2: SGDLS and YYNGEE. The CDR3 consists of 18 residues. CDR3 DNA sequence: TGTGCCAGCAGCGATTCCGGGACAGCTCCAGTCGCAGTAACTGAAGCTTTCTTT. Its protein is CASSDSGTAPVAVTEAFF.

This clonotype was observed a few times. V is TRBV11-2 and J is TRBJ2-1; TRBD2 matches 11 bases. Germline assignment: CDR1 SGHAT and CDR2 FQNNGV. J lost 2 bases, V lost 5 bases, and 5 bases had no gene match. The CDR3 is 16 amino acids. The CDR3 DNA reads TGTGCCAGCAGCCCACTAGCGGGGGCCACCTACAATGAGCAGTTCTTC. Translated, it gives CASSPLAGATYNEQFF. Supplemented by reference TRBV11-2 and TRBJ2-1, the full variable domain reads EAGVAQSPRYKIIEKRQSVAFWCNPISGHATLYWYQQILGQGPKLLIQFQNNGVVDDSQLPKDRFSAERLKGVDSTLKIQPAKLEDSAVYLCASSPLAGATYNEQFFGPGTRLTVL.

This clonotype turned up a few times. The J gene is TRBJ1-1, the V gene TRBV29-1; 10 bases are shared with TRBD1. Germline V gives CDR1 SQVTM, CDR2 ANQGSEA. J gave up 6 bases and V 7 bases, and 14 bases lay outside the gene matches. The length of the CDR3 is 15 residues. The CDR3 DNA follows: TGCAGCGGGGGGGGGAAGACAGGGGGCCTGGCTGAAGCTTTCTTT. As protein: CSGGGKTGGLAEAFF.

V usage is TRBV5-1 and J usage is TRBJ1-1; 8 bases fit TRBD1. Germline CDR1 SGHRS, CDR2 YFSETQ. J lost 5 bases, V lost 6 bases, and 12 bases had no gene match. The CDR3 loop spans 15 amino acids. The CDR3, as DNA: TGCGCCAGCATTCCCGGACAGGGTGAAAGGACTGAAGCTTTCTTT. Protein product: CASIPGQGERTEAFF.

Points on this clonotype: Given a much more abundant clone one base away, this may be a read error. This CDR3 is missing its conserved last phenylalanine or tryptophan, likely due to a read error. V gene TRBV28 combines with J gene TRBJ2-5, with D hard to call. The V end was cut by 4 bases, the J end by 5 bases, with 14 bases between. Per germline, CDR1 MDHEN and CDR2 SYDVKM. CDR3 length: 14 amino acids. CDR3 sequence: CASSSSGVRETQYV. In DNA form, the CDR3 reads TGTGCCAGCAGTTCATCAGGAGTTCGGGAGACCCAGTACGTC.

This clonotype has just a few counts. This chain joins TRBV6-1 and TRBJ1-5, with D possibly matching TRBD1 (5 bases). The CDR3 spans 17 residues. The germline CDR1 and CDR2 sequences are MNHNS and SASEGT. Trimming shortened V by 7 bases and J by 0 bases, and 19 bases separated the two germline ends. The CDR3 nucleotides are TGTGCCAGCAAAGGGCCCCACGGACACCTTAGCAATCAGCCCCAGCATTTT. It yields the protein CASKGPHGHLSNQPQHF.

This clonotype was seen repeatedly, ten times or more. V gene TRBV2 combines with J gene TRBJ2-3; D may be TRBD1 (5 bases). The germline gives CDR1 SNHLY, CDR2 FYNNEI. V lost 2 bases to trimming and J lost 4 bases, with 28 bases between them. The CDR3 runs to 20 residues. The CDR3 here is CASSERWGEAPIVRADTQYF. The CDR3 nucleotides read TGTGCCAGCAGTGAACGGTGGGGCGAAGCACCCATCGTCCGGGCAGATACGCAGTATTTT.

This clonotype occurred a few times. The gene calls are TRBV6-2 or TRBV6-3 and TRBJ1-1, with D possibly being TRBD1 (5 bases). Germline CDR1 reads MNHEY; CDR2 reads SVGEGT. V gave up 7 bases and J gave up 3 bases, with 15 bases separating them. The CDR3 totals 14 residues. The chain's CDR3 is CASKMDGRDTEAFF. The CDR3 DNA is TGTGCCAGCAAAATGGACGGCAGGGACACTGAAGCTTTCTTT.

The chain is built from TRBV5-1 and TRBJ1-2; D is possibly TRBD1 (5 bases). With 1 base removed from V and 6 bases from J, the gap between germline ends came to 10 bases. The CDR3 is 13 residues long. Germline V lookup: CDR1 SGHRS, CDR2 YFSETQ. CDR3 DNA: TGCGCCAGCAGCTTGAAACAGGTTGATGGCTACACCTTC. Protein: CASSLKQVDGYTF.

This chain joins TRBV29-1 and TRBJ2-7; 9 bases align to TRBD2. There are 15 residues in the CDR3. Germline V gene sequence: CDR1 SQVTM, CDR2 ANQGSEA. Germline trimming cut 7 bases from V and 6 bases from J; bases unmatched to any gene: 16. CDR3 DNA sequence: TGCAGCGGGTACAATAGCGGGAGAGTCTCTCGCGAGCAGTACTTC. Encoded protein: CSGYNSGRVSREQYF.

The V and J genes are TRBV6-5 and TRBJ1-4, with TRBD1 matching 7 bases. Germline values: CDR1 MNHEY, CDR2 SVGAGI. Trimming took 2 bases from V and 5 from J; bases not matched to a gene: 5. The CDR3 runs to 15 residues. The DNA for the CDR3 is TGTGCCAGCAGTTACGGGGGACAGCTAAATGAAAAACTGTTTTTT. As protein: CASSYGGQLNEKLFF.

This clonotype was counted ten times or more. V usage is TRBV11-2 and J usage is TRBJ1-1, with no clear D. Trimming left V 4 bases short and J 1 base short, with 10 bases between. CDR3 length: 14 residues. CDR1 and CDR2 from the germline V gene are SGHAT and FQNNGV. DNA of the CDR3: TGTGCCAGCAGCTATACCACGACGAACACTGAAGCTTTCTTT. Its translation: CASSYTTTNTEAFF.

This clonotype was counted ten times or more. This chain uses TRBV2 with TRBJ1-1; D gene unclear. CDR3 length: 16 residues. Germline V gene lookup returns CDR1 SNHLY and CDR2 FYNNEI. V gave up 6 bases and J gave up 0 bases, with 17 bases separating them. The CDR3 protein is CASSLELTVMNTEAFF. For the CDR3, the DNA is TGTGCCAGCAGCTTAGAACTGACGGTTATGAACACTGAAGCTTTCTTT.

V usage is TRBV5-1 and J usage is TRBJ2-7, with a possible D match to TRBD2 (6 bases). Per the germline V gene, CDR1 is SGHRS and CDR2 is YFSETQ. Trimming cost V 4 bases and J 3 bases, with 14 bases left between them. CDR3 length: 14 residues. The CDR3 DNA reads TGCGCCAGCAGCCCAGGCGGGGAAGTCTACGAGCAGTACTTC. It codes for CASSPGGEVYEQYF.

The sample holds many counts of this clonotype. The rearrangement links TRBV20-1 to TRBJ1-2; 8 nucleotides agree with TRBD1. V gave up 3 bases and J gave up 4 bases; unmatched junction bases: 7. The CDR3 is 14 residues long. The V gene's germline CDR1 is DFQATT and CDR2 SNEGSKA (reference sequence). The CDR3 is CSARRDTGGYGYTF. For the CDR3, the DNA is TGCAGTGCTAGGAGGGATACAGGGGGCTATGGCTACACCTTC.

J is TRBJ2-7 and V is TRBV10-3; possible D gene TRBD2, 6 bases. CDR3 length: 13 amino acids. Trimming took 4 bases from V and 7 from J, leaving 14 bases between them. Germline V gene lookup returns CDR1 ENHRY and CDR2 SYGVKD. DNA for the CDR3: TGTGCCATCAGTGGAAGGGACTTGGGGGAGCAGTACTTC. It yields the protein CAISGRDLGEQYF.

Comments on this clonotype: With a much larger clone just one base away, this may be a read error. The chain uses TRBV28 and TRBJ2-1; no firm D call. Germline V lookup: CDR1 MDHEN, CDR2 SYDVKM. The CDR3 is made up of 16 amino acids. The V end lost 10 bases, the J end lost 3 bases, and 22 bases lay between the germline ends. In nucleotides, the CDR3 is TGTGCCAACAGAAGTCGGCGTTTGGAGTTCTACAATGAGCAGTTCTTC. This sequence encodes CANRSRRLEFYNEQFF. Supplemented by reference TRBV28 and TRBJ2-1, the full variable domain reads DVKVTQSSRYLVKRTGEKVFLECVQDMDHENMFWYRQDPGLGLRLIYFSYDVKMKEKGDIPEGYSVSREKKERFSLILESASTNQTSMYLCANRSRRLEFYNEQFFGPGTRLTVL.

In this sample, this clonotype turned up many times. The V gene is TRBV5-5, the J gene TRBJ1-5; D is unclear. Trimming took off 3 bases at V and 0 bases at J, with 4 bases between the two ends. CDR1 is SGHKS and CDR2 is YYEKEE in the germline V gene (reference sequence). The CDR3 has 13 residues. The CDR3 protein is CASSSYSNQPQHF. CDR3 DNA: TGTGCCAGCAGCTCCTATAGCAATCAGCCCCAGCATTTT. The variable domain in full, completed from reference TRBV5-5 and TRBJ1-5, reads DAGVTQSPTHLIKTRGQQVTLRCSPISGHKSVSWYQQVLGQGPQFIFQYYEKEERGRGNFPDRFSARQFPNYSSELNVNALLLGDSALYLCASSSYSNQPQHFGDGTRLSIL.

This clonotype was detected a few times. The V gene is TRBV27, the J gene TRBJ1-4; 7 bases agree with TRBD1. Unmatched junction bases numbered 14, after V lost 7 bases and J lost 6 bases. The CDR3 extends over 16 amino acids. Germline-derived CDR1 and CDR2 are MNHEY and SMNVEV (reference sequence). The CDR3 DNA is TGTGCCAGCACCCAACGTCCCCCCCAGGGGGATGAAAAACTGTTTTTT. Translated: CASTQRPPQGDEKLFF. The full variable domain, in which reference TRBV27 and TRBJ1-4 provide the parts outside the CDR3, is EAQVTQNPRYLITVTGKKLTVTCSQNMNHEYMSWYRQDPGLGLRQIYYSMNVEVTDKGDVPEGYKVSRKEKRNFPLILESPSPNQTSLYFCASTQRPPQGDEKLFFGSGTQLSVL.